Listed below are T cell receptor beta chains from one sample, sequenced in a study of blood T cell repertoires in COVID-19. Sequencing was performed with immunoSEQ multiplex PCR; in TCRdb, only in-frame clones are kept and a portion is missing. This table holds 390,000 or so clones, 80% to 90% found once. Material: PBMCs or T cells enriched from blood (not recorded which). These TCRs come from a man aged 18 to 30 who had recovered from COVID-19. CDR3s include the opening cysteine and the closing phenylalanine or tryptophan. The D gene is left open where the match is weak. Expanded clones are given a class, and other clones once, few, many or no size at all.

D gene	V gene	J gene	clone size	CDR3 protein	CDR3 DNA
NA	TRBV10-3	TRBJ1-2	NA	CAITQGRYGYTF	TGTGCCATCACCCAGGGAAGATACGGCTACACCTTC
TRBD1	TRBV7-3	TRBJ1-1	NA	CASSLQGAGTEAFF	TGTGCCAGCAGCTTACAGGGGGCTGGGACTGAAGCTTTCTTT
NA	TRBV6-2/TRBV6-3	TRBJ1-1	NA	CASSYIGPPGTEAFF	TGTGCCAGCAGTTACATTGGGCCCCCGGGAACTGAAGCTTTCTTT
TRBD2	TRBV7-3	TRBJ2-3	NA	CASSMGLAGGLDTQYF	TGTGCCAGCAGCATGGGACTAGCGGGAGGGTTAGATACGCAGTATTTT
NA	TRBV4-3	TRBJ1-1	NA	CASSHTGNEAFF	TGCGCCAGCAGTCATACAGGGAACGAAGCTTTCTTT
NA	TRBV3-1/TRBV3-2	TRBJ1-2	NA	CASSQAPPVYGYTF	TGTGCCAGCAGCCAAGCCCCCCCGGTTTATGGCTACACCTTC
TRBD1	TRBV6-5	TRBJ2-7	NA	CASSSPDRGSYEQYF	TGTGCCAGCAGTTCCCCGGACAGGGGGTCCTACGAGCAGTACTTC
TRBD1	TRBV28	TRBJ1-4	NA	CASSRRQGREKLFF	TGTGCCAGCAGCCGAAGACAGGGTCGAGAAAAACTGTTTTTT
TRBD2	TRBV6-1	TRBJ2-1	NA	CASSDWGGSSYNEQFF	TGTGCCAGCAGTGATTGGGGCGGGAGCTCCTACAATGAGCAGTTCTTC
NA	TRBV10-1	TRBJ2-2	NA	CASSGANTGELFF	TGCGCCAGCAGCGGGGCGAACACCGGGGAGCTGTTTTTT
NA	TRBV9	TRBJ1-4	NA	CASSAREGNEKLFF	TGTGCCAGCAGCGCGAGGGAGGGGAATGAAAAACTGTTTTTT
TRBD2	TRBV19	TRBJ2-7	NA	CASSTELAGQDEQYF	TGTGCCAGTAGTACAGAGCTAGCGGGGCAGGACGAGCAGTACTTC
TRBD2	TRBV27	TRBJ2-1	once	CASTRGLASYNEQFF	TGTGCCAGCACCCGGGGACTAGCCTCCTACAATGAGCAGTTCTTC
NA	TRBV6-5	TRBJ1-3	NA	CASSSQGFSGNTIYF	TGTGCCAGCAGTTCCCAGGGGTTCTCTGGAAACACCATATATTTT
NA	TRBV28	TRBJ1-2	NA	CASSLWTGSRGYTF	TGTGCCAGCAGTTTATGGACAGGAAGCCGGGGCTACACCTTC
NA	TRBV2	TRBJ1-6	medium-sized	CASSEEFDNSPLHF	TGTGCCAGCAGTGAAGAATTCGATAATTCACCCCTCCACTTT
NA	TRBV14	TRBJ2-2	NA	CASSQAPGTHNSEHGELFF	TGTGCCAGCAGCCAAGCTCCCGGGACTCATAATAGCGAACACGGGGAGCTGTTTTTT
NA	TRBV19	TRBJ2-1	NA	CASRRRGIGNEQFF	TGTGCCAGCCGACGGCGGGGTATTGGGAATGAGCAGTTCTTC
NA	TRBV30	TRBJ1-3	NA	CAWGTGYSGNTIYF	TGTGCCTGGGGGACCGGGTACTCTGGAAACACCATATATTTT
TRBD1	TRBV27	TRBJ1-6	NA	CASSARDRGNNSPLHF	TGTGCCAGCAGTGCCCGGGACAGGGGGAACAATTCACCCCTCCACTTT
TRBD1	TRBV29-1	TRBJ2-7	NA	CSVGDSLSYEQYF	TGCAGCGTGGGGGACAGCCTTTCCTACGAGCAGTACTTC
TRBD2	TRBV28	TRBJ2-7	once	CASSLGGTRVHEQYF	TGTGCCAGCAGTTTAGGGGGGACTAGGGTGCACGAGCAGTACTTC
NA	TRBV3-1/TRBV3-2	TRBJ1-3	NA	CASSQVGGGSGNTIYF	TGTGCCAGCAGCCAAGTCGGGGGAGGCAGTGGAAACACCATATATTTT
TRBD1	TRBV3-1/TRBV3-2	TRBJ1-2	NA	CASSQDPGQYYGYTF	TGTGCCAGCAGCCAAGATCCGGGACAGTACTATGGCTACACCTTC
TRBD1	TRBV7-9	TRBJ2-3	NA	CASSSARGRGPGDTQYF	TGTGCCAGCAGCTCGGCGAGGGGGCGAGGACCGGGAGATACGCAGTATTTT
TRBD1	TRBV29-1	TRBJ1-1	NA	CSVDGTGYLGAEAFF	TGCAGCGTTGATGGGACAGGGTATTTAGGCGCTGAAGCTTTCTTT
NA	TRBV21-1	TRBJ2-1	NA	CASSNKRLPWESVDEQFF	TGTGCCAGCAGCAATAAGAGGCTACCCTGGGAGTCTGTTGATGAGCAGTTCTTC
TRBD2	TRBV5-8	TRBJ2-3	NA	CASSRTSGLTDTQYF	TGTGCCAGCAGCCGCACTAGCGGTCTCACAGATACGCAGTATTTT
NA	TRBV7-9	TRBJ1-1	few	CASSFRGDGTEAFF	TGTGCCAGCAGCTTCCGCGGGGACGGCACTGAAGCTTTCTTT
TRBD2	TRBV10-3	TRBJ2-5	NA	CAISEQVAGQETQYF	TGTGCCATCAGTGAGCAGGTAGCGGGCCAAGAGACCCAGTACTTC
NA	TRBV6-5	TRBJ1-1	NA	CAVSVNTGRPFF	TGTGCCGTTAGCGTTAATACTGGAAGGCCTTTCTTT
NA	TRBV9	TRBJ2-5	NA	CASSVATQETQYF	TGTGCCAGCAGCGTAGCGACACAAGAGACCCAGTACTTC
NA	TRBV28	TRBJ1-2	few	CASSLGGQLTNYGYTF	TGTGCCAGCAGTTTAGGAGGACAGCTGACCAACTATGGCTACACCTTC
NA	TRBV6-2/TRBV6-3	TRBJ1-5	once	CASSYWAAYSNQPQHF	TGTGCCAGCAGTTACTGGGCCGCTTATAGCAATCAGCCCCAGCATTTT
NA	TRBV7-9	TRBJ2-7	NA	CASSRRTISYEQYF	TGTGCCAGCAGCCGGAGGACTATCTCCTACGAGCAGTACTTC
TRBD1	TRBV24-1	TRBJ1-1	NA	CATSDDRGTQAFF	TGTGCCACCAGTGACGACAGGGGAACGCAAGCTTTCTTT
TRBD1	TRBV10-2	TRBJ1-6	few	CASSALTGGRSPLHF	TGCGCCAGCAGTGCCCTGACAGGGGGCCGTTCACCCCTCCACTTT
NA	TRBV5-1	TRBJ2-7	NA	CASSRGKGAYEQYF	TGCGCCAGCAGCCGGGGGAAAGGGGCCTACGAGCAGTACTTC
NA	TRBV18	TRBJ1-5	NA	CASSPQLNSNQPQHF	TGTGCCAGCTCACCCCAGTTAAATAGCAATCAGCCCCAGCATTTT
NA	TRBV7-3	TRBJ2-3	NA	CASSLMGLTDTQYF	TGTGCCAGCAGCTTGATGGGCCTCACAGATACGCAGTATTTT
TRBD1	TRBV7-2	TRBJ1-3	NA	CASSSRTGTGVANTIYF	TGTGCCAGCAGCTCAAGGACCGGGACAGGGGTTGCAAACACCATATATTTT
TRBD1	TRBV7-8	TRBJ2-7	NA	CASSSSQGPYEQYF	TGTGCCAGCAGCTCCTCACAGGGGCCCTACGAGCAGTACTTC
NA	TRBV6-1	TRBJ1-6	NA	CASSEALLPSGQSSYNSPLHF	TGTGCCAGCAGTGAAGCGCTTCTTCCTTCCGGACAGAGCTCCTATAATTCACCCCTCCACTTT
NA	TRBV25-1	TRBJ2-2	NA	CASSEYKARVDGELFF	TGTGCCAGCAGTGAATATAAAGCCCGGGTGGACGGGGAGCTGTTTTTT
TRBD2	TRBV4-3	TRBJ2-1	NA	CASSLGTSGTGSYNEQFF	TGCGCCAGCAGCCTAGGTACAAGCGGGACTGGCTCCTACAATGAGCAGTTCTTC
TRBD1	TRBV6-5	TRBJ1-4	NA	CASRDPQGSEKLFF	TGTGCCAGCAGGGACCCACAGGGGTCTGAAAAACTGTTTTTT
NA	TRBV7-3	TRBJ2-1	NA	CASSSTSAEQFF	TGTGCCAGCAGCAGTACTAGTGCTGAGCAGTTCTTC
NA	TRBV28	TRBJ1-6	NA	CASSLEESPLHF	TGTGCCAGCAGTTTGGAGGAATCACCCCTCCACTTT
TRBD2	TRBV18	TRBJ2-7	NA	CASSPQTLAGGIYEQYF	TGTGCCAGCTCACCACAAACATTAGCGGGAGGTATCTACGAGCAGTACTTC
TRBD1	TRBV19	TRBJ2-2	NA	CASSIPTPGTGTITGELFF	TGTGCCAGTAGTATCCCCACCCCCGGGACAGGGACGATCACCGGGGAGCTGTTTTTT
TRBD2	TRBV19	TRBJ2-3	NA	CASSMTSGRTDTQYF	TGTGCCAGTAGTATGACTAGCGGACGCACAGATACGCAGTATTTT